These 8 T cell receptor beta chains share one sample of origin, sequenced in a study of cytomegalovirus exposure and HLA in healthy donors. The primer mix had 60 Vbeta and 13 Jbeta primers. The protocol was immunoSEQ multiplex PCR, while the TCRdb copy is restricted to in-frame clones and leaves out a portion. The sample yields about 120,000 clones, more than 60% seen once. The material sequenced was PBMCs. The receptors shown here come from a woman between 40 and 50 years old in good health and CMV-seronegative.

In this sample, this clone turned up many times. The chain recombines TRBV19 with TRBJ2-3; D is perhaps TRBD1 (6 bases). The CDR3 runs to 13 residues. CDR1 LNHDA and CDR2 SQIVND come from the germline V gene (reference sequence). Trimming took off 9 bases at V and 1 base at J, with 11 bases between the two ends. In DNA form, the CDR3 reads TGTGCCAGCTCGAACAGGGGCACAGATACGCAGTATTTT. It is translated as CASSNRGTDTQYF.

This clone occurred a few times. V is TRBV29-1 and J is TRBJ2-3; TRBD1 matches at 7 bases. CDR3 length equals 14 residues. The ends lost 5 bases at V and 3 bases at J; junction bases unmatched: 8. CDR1 is SQVTM and CDR2 is ANQGSEA in the germline V gene. The CDR3 spells CSVTRQGGTDTQYF. The CDR3, as DNA: TGCAGCGTTACCCGACAGGGTGGAACAGATACGCAGTATTTT.

This clone was detected a few times. The rearrangement uses TRBV4-3 and TRBJ2-2; a possible D gene is TRBD1 (5 bases). Trimming took 0 bases from V and 4 from J, leaving 12 bases between them. The CDR3 has 16 residues. The V gene's germline CDR1 is LGHNA and CDR2 YSLEER. CDR3: CASSQDGATVTGELFF. The CDR3 DNA reads TGCGCCAGCAGCCAAGATGGGGCGACAGTCACCGGGGAGCTGTTTTTT.

This chain links TRBV5-6 with TRBJ1-1, with D perhaps TRBD1 (6 bases). The CDR3 contains 16 residues. Trimming left V 4 bases short and J 6 bases short, with 22 bases between. Germline CDR1 reads SGHDT; CDR2 reads YYEEEE. CDR3 sequence reads: CASSGGGARGGSEAFF. In DNA form, the CDR3 reads TGTGCCAGCAGCGGGGGAGGGGCACGAGGGGGGTCTGAAGCTTTCTTT.

This clone was seen a single time. CDR3 amino acids: CSVARRGGPQETQYF. Written as DNA, the CDR3 is TGCAGCGTTGCCCGTCGGGGGGGGCCCCAAGAGACCCAGTACTTC. This chain links TRBV29-1 with TRBJ2-5; TRBD2 matches 8 bases. Trimming removed 4 bases from V and 1 base from J; junction bases left unmatched: 8. This CDR3 contains 15 residues. The V gene's germline CDR1 is SQVTM and CDR2 ANQGSEA. Full variable domain (outside the CDR3, taken from reference TRBV29-1 and TRBJ2-5): SAVISQKPSRDICQRGTSLTIQCQVDSQVTMMFWYRQQPGQSLTLIATANQGSEATYESGFVIDKFPISRPNLTFSTLTVSNMSPEDSSIYLCSVARRGGPQETQYFGPGTRLLVL.

The genes are TRBV7-8 and TRBJ1-5; 9 bases match TRBD1. V trimming: 8 bases; J trimming: 9 bases; junction bases outside the gene matches: 8. Germline V gene lookup returns CDR1 SGHVS and CDR2 FQNEAQ. CDR3 size: 13 residues. The CDR3 DNA sequence: TGTGCCAGCGGCCGGGACAGGGATGCGCCCCAGCATTTT. It translates to CASGRDRDAPQHF.

This clone has only a few counts. The chain is built from TRBV11-2 and TRBJ2-5, with a tentative D call TRBD1 (6 bases). Trimming removed 3 bases at V and 1 base at J, with 9 bases between. Germline CDR1 and CDR2: SGHAT and FQNNGV. The CDR3 runs 14 residues. The CDR3 loop is CASSLGAGQETQYF. The DNA of the CDR3 is TGTGCCAGCAGCTTGGGGGCGGGCCAAGAGACCCAGTACTTC.

The rearrangement uses TRBV25-1 and TRBJ1-1; 12 bases align to TRBD1. Losses at the gene ends were 2 bases for V and 4 bases for J; bases not matched to a gene: 5. Germline V gives CDR1 MGHDK, CDR2 SYGVNS. This CDR3 has 16 amino acids. Written as DNA, the CDR3 is TGTGCCAGCAGTGAAGGGACAGGGGGCGGGAGCACTGAAGCTTTCTTT. Protein: CASSEGTGGGSTEAFF.